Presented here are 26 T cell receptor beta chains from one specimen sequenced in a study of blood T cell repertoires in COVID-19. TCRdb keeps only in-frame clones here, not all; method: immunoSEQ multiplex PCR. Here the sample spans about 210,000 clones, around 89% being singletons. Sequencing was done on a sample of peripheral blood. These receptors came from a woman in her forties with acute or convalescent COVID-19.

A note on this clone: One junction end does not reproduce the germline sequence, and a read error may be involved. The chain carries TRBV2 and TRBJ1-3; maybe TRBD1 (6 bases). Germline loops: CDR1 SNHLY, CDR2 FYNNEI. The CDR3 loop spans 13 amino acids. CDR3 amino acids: CASSDGGAVVRRF. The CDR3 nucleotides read TGTGCCAGCAGTGATGGGGGGGCCGTGGTCCGTCGCTTT.

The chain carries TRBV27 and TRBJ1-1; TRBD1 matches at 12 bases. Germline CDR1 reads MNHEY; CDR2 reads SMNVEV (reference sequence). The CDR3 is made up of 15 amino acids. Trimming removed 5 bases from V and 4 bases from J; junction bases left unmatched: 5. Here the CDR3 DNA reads TGTGCCAGCAGTGGGACAGGGGGCAAGGTCACTGAAGCTTTCTTT. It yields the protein CASSGTGGKVTEAFF.

CDR3 sequence reads: CASSDQGGTDTQYF. The CDR3 nucleotides are TGTGCCAGCAGCGATCAAGGGGGCACAGATACGCAGTATTTT. This sequence joins TRBV9 and TRBJ2-3, with D possibly matching TRBD1 (5 bases). Germline CDR1 SGDLS, CDR2 YYNGEE. This CDR3 contains 14 residues. Trimming shortened V by 3 bases and J by 1 base, and 9 bases separated the two germline ends.

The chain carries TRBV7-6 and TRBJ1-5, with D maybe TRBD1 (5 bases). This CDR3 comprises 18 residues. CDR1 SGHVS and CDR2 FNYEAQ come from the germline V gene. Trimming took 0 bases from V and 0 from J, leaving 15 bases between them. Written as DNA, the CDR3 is TGTGCCAGCAGCTTAGCGCTACAGGCCCCTAATAGCAATCAGCCCCAGCATTTT. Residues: CASSLALQAPNSNQPQHF.

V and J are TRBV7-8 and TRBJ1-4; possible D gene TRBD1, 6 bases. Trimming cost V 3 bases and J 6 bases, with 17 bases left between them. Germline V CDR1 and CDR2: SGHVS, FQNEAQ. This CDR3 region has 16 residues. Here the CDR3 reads CASSLDDQGFYEKLFF. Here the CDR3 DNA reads TGTGCCAGCAGCTTGGACGATCAGGGGTTCTATGAAAAACTGTTTTTT. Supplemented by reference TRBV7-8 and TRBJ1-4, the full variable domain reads GAGVSQSPRYKVAKRGQDVALRCDPISGHVSLFWYQQALGQGPEFLTYFQNEAQLDKSGLPSDRFFAERPEGSVSTLKIQRTQQEDSAVYLCASSLDDQGFYEKLFFGSGTQLSVL.

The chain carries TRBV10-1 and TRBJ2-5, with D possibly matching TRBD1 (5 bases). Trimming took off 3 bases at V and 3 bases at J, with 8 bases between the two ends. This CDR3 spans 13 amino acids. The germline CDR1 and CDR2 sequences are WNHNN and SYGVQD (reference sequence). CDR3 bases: TGCGCCAGCAGTGAAGCGACAGAAGAGACCCAGTACTTC. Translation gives CASSEATEETQYF.

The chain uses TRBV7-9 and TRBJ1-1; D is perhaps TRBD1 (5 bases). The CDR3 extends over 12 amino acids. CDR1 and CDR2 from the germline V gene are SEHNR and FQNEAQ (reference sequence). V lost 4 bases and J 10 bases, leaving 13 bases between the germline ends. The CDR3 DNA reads TGTGCCAGCAGCTATTCAGGGTTGATAGCTTTCTTT. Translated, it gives CASSYSGLIAFF.

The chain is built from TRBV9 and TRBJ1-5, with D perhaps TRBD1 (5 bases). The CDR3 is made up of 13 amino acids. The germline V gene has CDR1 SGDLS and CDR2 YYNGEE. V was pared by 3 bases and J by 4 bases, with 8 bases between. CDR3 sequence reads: CASSDQGNQPQHF. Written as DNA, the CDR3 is TGTGCCAGCAGCGACCAGGGAAATCAGCCCCAGCATTTT.

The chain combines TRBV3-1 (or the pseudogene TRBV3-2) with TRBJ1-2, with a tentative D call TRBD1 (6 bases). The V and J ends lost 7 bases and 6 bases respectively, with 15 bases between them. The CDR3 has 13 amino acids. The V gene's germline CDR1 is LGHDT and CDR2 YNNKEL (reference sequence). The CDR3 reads CASTLGGGDGYTF. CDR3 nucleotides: TGTGCCAGCACCCTCGGGGGGGGCGATGGCTACACCTTC.

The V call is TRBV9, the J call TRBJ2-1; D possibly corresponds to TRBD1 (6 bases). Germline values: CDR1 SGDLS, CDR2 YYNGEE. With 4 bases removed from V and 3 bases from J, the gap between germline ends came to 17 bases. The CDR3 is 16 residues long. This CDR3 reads CASSTSTGLLYNEQFF. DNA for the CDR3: TGTGCCAGCAGCACTTCTACAGGGCTCCTCTACAATGAGCAGTTCTTC.

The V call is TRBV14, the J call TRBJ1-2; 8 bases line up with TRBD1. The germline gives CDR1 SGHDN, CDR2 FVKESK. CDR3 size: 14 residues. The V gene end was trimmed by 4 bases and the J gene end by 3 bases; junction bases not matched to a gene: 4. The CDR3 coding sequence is TGTGCCAGCAGCCCCTGGACAGGGCACTATGGCTACACCTTC. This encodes CASSPWTGHYGYTF.

CDR3 region: CASSDSRGGNEQFF. DNA for the CDR3: TGTGCCAGCAGTGACTCGCGGGGAGGCAATGAGCAGTTCTTC. The chain combines TRBV2 with TRBJ2-1; weak D call: TRBD2 (6 bases). Trimming removed 3 bases from V and 6 bases from J, with 12 bases in between. CDR1 and CDR2 (germline): SNHLY, FYNNEI. There are 14 residues in the CDR3.

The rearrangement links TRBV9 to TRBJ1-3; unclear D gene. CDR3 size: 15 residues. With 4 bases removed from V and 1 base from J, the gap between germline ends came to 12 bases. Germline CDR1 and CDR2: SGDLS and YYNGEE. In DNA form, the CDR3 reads TGTGCCAGCAGCTCAAATTCGGGGTCTGGAAACACCATATATTTT. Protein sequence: CASSSNSGSGNTIYF.

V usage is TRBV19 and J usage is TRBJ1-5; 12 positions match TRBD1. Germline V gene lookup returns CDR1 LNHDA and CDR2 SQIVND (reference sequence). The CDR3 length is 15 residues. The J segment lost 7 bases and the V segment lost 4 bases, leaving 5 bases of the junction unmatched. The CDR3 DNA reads TGTGCCAGTAGTACTGGGACAGGGGGCAGACAGCCCCAGCATTTT. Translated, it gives CASSTGTGGRQPQHF.

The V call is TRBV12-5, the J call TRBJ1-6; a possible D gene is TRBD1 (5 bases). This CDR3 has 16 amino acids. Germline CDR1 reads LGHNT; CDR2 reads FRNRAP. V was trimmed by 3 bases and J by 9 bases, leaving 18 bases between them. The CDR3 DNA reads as TGTGCTAGTGGTTTTCTACTCGGACCGGGGGGTTCACCCCTCCACTTT. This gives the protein CASGFLLGPGGSPLHF. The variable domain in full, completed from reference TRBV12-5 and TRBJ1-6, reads DARVTQTPRHKVTEMGQEVTMRCQPILGHNTVFWYRQTMMQGLELLAYFRNRAPLDDSGMPKDRFSAEMPDATLATLKIQPSEPRDSAVYFCASGFLLGPGGSPLHFGNGTRLTVT.

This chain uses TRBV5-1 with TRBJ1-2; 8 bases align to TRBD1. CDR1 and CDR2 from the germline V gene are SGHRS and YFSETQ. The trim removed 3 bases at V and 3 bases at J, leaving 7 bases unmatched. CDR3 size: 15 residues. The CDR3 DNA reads TGCGCCAGCAGCTGGGGACAGGCCTCACACTATGGCTACACCTTC. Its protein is CASSWGQASHYGYTF.

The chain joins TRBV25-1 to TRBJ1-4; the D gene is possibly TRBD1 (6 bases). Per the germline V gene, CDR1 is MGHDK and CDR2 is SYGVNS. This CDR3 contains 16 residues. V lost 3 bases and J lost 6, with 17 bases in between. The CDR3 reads CASSDPTGGRDEKLFF. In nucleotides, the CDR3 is TGTGCCAGCAGTGACCCCACGGGGGGCCGGGATGAAAAACTGTTTTTT.

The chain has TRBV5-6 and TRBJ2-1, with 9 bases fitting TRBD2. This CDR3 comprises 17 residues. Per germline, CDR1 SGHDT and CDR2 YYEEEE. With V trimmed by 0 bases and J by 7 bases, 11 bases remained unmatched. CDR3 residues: CASSLGASGALRNEQFF. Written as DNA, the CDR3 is TGTGCCAGCAGCTTGGGGGCTAGCGGGGCCTTACGGAATGAGCAGTTCTTC.

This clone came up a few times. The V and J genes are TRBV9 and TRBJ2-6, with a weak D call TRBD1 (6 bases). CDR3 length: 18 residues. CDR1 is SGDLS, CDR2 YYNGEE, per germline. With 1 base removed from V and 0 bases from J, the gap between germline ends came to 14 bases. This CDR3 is CASSVTAGAPSGANVLTF. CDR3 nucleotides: TGTGCCAGCAGCGTAACGGCAGGGGCTCCCTCTGGGGCCAACGTCCTGACTTTC.

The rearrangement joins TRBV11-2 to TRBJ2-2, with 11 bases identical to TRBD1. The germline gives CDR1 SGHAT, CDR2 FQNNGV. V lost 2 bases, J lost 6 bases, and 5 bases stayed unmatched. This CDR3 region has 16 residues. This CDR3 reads CASSLRGTGGSGELFF. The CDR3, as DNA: TGTGCCAGCAGCTTACGTGGGACAGGGGGTTCCGGGGAGCTGTTTTTT. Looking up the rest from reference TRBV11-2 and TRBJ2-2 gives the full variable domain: EAGVAQSPRYKIIEKRQSVAFWCNPISGHATLYWYQQILGQGPKLLIQFQNNGVVDDSQLPKDRFSAERLKGVDSTLKIQPAKLEDSAVYLCASSLRGTGGSGELFFGEGSRLTVL.

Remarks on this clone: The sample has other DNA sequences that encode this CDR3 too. The CDR3 DNA reads as TGTGCCAGCAGTTACTCGCGGGGGCATGGCTACACCTTC. Its protein product is CASSYSRGHGYTF. V is TRBV6-5 and J is TRBJ1-2, with D perhaps matching TRBD1 (6 bases). CDR3 length equals 13 residues. Looked up from germline, CDR1 is MNHEY and CDR2 is SVGAGI. V was trimmed by 0 bases and J by 6 bases, leaving 8 bases between them.

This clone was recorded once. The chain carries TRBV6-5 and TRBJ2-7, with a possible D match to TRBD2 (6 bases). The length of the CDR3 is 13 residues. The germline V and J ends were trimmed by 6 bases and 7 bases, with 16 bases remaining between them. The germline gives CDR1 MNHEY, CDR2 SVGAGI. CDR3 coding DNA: TGTGCCAGCAGCTATGCCCCTGGGGGGGAGCAGTACGTC. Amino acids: CASSYAPGGEQYV.

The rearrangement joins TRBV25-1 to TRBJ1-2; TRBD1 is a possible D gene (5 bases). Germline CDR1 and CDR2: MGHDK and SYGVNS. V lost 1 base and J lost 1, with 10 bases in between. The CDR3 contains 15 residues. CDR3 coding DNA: TGTGCCAGCAGTGAATCAACAGGCTTTAACTATGGCTACACCTTC. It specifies CASSESTGFNYGYTF.

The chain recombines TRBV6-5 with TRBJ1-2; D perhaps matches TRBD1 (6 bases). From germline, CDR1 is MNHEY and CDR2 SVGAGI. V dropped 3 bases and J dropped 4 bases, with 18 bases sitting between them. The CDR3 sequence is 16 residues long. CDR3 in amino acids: CASSYRPDRLRYGYTF. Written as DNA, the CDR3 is TGTGCCAGCAGTTATAGACCCGACAGGCTCCGCTATGGCTACACCTTC.

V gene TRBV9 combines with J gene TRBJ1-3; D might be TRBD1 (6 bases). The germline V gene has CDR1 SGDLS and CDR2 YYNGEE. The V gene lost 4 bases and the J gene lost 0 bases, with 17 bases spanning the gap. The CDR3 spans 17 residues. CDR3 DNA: TGTGCCAGCAGCCCCTGGGGGGGGGCCCGCTCTGGAAACACCATATATTTT. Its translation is CASSPWGGARSGNTIYF.

The CDR3 region has the DNA TGCGCCAGCAGCCCCCCACGGGGAACAACTAATGAAAAACTGTTTTTT. Translation: CASSPPRGTTNEKLFF. The chain links TRBV4-1 to TRBJ1-4; D gene ambiguous. The CDR3 has 16 amino acids. Germline V CDR1 and CDR2: MGHRA, YSYEKL. Trimming stripped 4 bases from V and 0 bases from J, with 12 bases between.